This entry describes one T cell receptor (beta chain). Its antigen is not identified. The V gene lost 7 bases and the J gene lost 6 bases, with 16 bases spanning the gap. This CDR3 has 14 residues. The germline gives CDR1 SGHVS, CDR2 FNYEAQ. The data belong to a study of shared clonotypes between healthy human individuals. The study's findings and limits: Non-shared clonotypes had lower generation probabilities than those shared by all four donors. Blood alone was sampled, and tissue repertoires likely differ.

This table comes from immunoSEQ multiplex PCR, and its TCRdb copy is limited to in-frame clones, with some not included. The sample includes millions of clones, approximately 93% of them seen just once. The sample taken for sequencing was naive CD4+ T cells from PBMCs. The subset is: CD45RA+ positively selected. This clonotype was sampled from a man aged 18 to 35 in good health. Some clones in this sample may be carry-over from other donors' samples. This rearrangement joins TRBV7-6 to TRBJ2-1, with D unclear. The CDR3 region is CASNSKSRGNEQFF. For the CDR3, the DNA is TGTGCCAGCAACTCGAAGTCTAGAGGCAATGAGCAGTTCTTC. Filled out from reference TRBV7-6 and TRBJ2-1, the complete variable domain reads GAGVSQSPRYKVTKRGQDVALRCDPISGHVSLYWYRQALGQGPEFLTYFNYEAQQDKSGLPNDRFSAERPEGSISTLTIQRTEQRDSAMYRCASNSKSRGNEQFFGPGTRLTVL.